This T cell receptor beta chain derives from a study of CD8+ T cells in alopecia areata (dated by TCRdb to about 2018). Context from the whole study: Skin from C3H/HeJ donors aged about 6-12 months with spontaneous alopecia was grafted onto female C3H/HeJ recipients aged 7-10 weeks. To study T cell clonal expansion in alopecia areata, the researchers applied high-throughput TCRbeta sequencing to both the C3H/HeJ mouse model and human patients. Scalp tissue and sorted CD4+ and CD8+ peripheral blood T cells from patchy and totalis/universalis alopecia areata patients and from healthy controls were covered by human TCRbeta sequencing. Clonality in the scalp was compared among normal scalp (n=4), patchy alopecia areata scalp (n=8), and alopecia totalis/universalis scalp (n=8). RNA was extracted with the PAXgene miRNA kit for fixed scalp, the miRNeasy kit for PBMCs, and the RNeasy kit for mouse skin. TCRbeta CDR3 regions were amplified by immunoSEQ multiplex PCR using 35 Vbeta forward and 13 Jbeta reverse primers.

Its CDR3 holds 17 amino acids, cysteine through phenylalanine. Only the CDR3 bases that were read are kept: 42 of them, in frame from base 1. Taken from the germline V gene, the CDR1 and CDR2 loops are NNHDY and SYVADS. The germline V and J ends show losses of 0 bases and 2 bases respectively, and no gene match explains 6 bases of the junction. This clone was seen ten or more times. There is no known antigen for this receptor. At residue 14, the translated DNA and the protein in TCRdb do not agree; the protein given here is derived from the DNA. For this mouse receptor, gene names and germline sequences are murine. The read comes to an end 3 residues before the CDR3 does, leaving the germline J gene to fill in the end. The library was obtained by the immunoSEQ multiplex PCR assay. RNA was extracted from all samples and reverse transcribed into cDNA as template for TCR sequencing. SuperScript III was used for first-strand cDNA synthesis, primed with a 2:1 mix of oligo-dT and random hexamers. A synthetic immune receptor repertoire was used to assess amplification bias, and residual bias was removed computationally. Sequencing of the libraries was done on Illumina HiSeq using 60 bp reads that spanned the CDR3 and were read from J toward V. The authors' pipeline ran thus. After raw reads were preprocessed to remove errors, the CDR3 was defined following IMGT conventions as running from the conserved cysteine to phenylalanine. Clonality was calculated as 1 minus Shannon entropy normalized by log2 of the number of productive unique TCRs. CD4 or CD8 identity of scalp clones was inferred by cross-referencing scalp TCRbeta sequences with sorted blood CD4 and CD8 repertoires. This is the immuneACCESS table as TCRdb keeps it, with only in-frame sequences that have V and J called. A part of the clones is gone; compared with another copy, unresolved V genes explain less than half, and the rest is unexplained. The V and J calls and clone size come from that table; D and trimming were worked out from the DNA. This sample shows some 120,000 clones, and none of them turns up only once. The top ten clonotypes cover roughly a fifth of the sample.

What the study reported, not specific to this receptor: Shared TCR sequences between patients were less evident than in mice, which may be partly attributable to HLA diversity in the patient population. Compared with normal scalp, lesional scalp, particularly in alopecia totalis/universalis, had higher clonality and more expanded CD8+ clones, which suggests antigenic drive. Resident alphabeta T cells in normal human skin are also sequenced, complicating scalp TCR repertoire analysis, unlike mouse skin dominated by gammadelta T cells.

The clonotype comes from a C3H/HeJ mouse with alopecia areata. The MHC haplotype for this mouse line is H2-k. The rearranged chain carries TRBV13-3 and TRBJ1-3, with 9 central nucleotides matching TRBD1. Sample: lesional skin. The DNA read from the CDR3 is TGTGCCAGCAGTGATGCCTCCCGACAGGGGGCTGGAAATACG. This encodes CASSDASRQGAGNT. The whole CDR3 is CASSDASRQGAGNTLYF.